This T cell receptor (beta chain) was observed in a study of beta chain features in type 1 diabetes. Deletions cut 0 bases from V and 6 bases from J, with 16 bases between. This CDR3 is built from 15 residues. From germline, CDR1 is SGHNT and CDR2 YYREEE (reference sequence). Study observations and caveats: Resolution of whether HLA type affects TCRB rearrangement was not achieved here. In every one of the four CD4+ subsets, TCRB CDR3s were moderately but significantly shorter in Type 1 diabetes patients. In comparison with healthy donors, patients had naive, central memory and Treg TCRB repertoires that appeared more similar.

For this clone: The target antigen is unknown.

Isolated RNA was reverse transcribed in full, so expressed TCRB transcripts were sequenced. Assay used: immunoSEQ multiplex PCR; TCRdb lists only in-frame clones, some missing. There are about 370,000 clones in the sample; about 15% occur only once, and under 0.02% lies in the top ten. The sample consisted of naive CD4+ T cells from blood. The chain joins TRBV5-4 to TRBJ2-7; TRBD1 might be the D (6 bases). The clonotype originates from a young woman in good health. The CDR3 region is CASSLALATGTEQYF. The CDR3 region has the DNA TGTGCCAGCAGCTTGGCCTTGGCTACAGGGACCGAGCAGTACTTC.